This TCR beta chain was profiled in a study of cytotoxic CD8 clonotypes in ibrutinib-treated CLL. Study outcomes and limitations: Clonality (at baseline) was higher than in age-matched healthy donors and tracked circulating CD8+ T-cell counts.

Data came from immunoSEQ multiplex PCR; TCRdb stores just in-frame clones and leaves some out. The sample includes 100,000 to 150,000 clones, 75% to 90% of them seen just once. This clone was observed once. Its target is not known. V lost 2 bases and J lost 3; bases outside the gene matches: 0. The CDR3 totals 13 residues. CDR1 is MNHEY, CDR2 SVGAGI, per germline. The TCR was taken from a human donor with chronic lymphocytic leukemia. The source material was PBMCs, sampled after 24 months of ibrutinib treatment. This chain links TRBV6-5 with TRBJ2-5, with 7 bases lining up with TRBD2. The CDR3 reads CASSYTSEETQYF. The CDR3, as DNA: TGTGCCAGCAGTTACACTAGCGAAGAGACCCAGTACTTC.